Listed below are T cell receptor beta chains from one sample, sequenced in a study of T cells in Graves' hyperthyroidism and ophthalmopathy. One entry per CDR3 protein, called by TCRdb with MiXCR from the multiplex PCR reads. Counted here are 380,000 or so distinct CDR3 sequences, roughly 13% occurring once; the ten biggest clones make up less than 25%. Sequenced sample: blood. These TCRs come from a man aged 25 to 45 with Graves' hyperthyroidism that later progressed to Graves' ophthalmopathy. The CDR3 runs from the conserved cysteine through the conserved F or W. Fields, in order: clone size, D gene, J gene, V gene, CDR3 DNA, CDR3 protein. A D gene is named only where the DNA matches it firmly. Size is omitted from some rows. Given values are once, few, many or a class for expanded clones.

>-|-|TRBJ1-3|TRBV11-2
TGTGCCAGCAGCTTAGTCCGGGATTTAGGGAACACCATATATTTT
CASSLVRDLGNTIYF
>few|-|TRBJ1-6|TRBV28
TGTGCCAGCAGTCCGGACACAACACCCCTCCACTTT
CASSPDTTPLHF
>many|TRBD2|TRBJ2-7|TRBV11-2
TGTGCCAGCAGCCTCGGGGGACTAGCGGGGAATTACGAGCAGTACTTC
CASSLGGLAGNYEQYF
>-|TRBD2|TRBJ2-1|TRBV20-1
TGCAGTGCTGAGCGGGGGGGCCGTGAGCAGTTCTTC
CSAERGGREQFF
>many|-|TRBJ1-1|TRBV7-6
TGTGCCAGCAGCCGGACCATGAACACTGAAGCTTTCTTT
CASSRTMNTEAFF
>many|-|TRBJ2-3|TRBV11-2
TGTGCCAGCAGCTTACCACTCTTTAGAGATACGCAGTATTTT
CASSLPLFRDTQYF
>many|-|TRBJ1-1|TRBV20-1
TGCAGTGCCCCCGGGACACGGAACACTGAAGCTTTCTTT
CSAPGTRNTEAFF
>few|TRBD1|TRBJ2-5|TRBV10-3
TGTGCCATCAGTGAGTTACAGGGGGAAGAGACCCAGTACTTC
CAISELQGEETQYF
>many|TRBD1|TRBJ2-7|TRBV10-3
TGTGCCATCAGTGACCCCGGGACAGGGGGCTACGAGCAGTACTTC
CAISDPGTGGYEQYF
>-|-|TRBJ2-7|TRBV7-9
TGTGCCAGCAGCCCTCGGCTAGCGAAGGACTACGAGCAGTACTTC
CASSPRLAKDYEQYF
>few|TRBD2|TRBJ2-5|TRBV9
TGTGCCAGCAGCGCTCTAGCGGGCCCTCAAGAGACCCAGTACTTC
CASSALAGPQETQYF
>many|TRBD2|TRBJ2-5|TRBV9
TGTGCCAGCAGCGTAAGAGCGGGGGGGGAGACCCAGTACTTC
CASSVRAGGETQYF
>many|-|TRBJ1-1|TRBV6-1
TGTGCCAGCAGACGCGGGCAGGTTAACACTGAAGCTTTCTTT
CASRRGQVNTEAFF
>few|-|TRBJ2-3|TRBV6-1
TGTGCCAGCAGTGAAGGTATAGGGGGTGGCACAGATACGCAGTATTTT
CASSEGIGGGTDTQYF
>once|TRBD2|TRBJ2-5|TRBV7-3
TGTGCCACCAGCTTAGGGACTAGCGGGGGGGCCAGACAAGAGACCCAGTACTTC
CATSLGTSGGARQETQYF
>-|-|TRBJ2-1|TRBV4-2
TGTGCCAGCAGCCGAGATCATCGGGACTACAATGAGCAGTTCTTC
CASSRDHRDYNEQFF
>few|TRBD1|TRBJ1-4|TRBV10-2
TGCGCCAGCAGTGACCCGGGACAGGGGAGTGAAAAACTGTTTTTT
CASSDPGQGSEKLFF
>many|-|TRBJ2-1|TRBV7-3
TGTGCCAGCAGCTCCCCGCCGGGCCTCAATGAGCAGTTCTTC
CASSSPPGLNEQFF
>-|-|TRBJ2-7|TRBV11-2
TGTGCCAGCAGCTTAGGAAGCAGGGGGCAGTACTTC
CASSLGSRGQYF
>few|-|TRBJ2-3|TRBV6-1
TGTGCCAGCAGTGAACTGTACTCCTATGGAGATACGCAGTATTTT
CASSELYSYGDTQYF
>many|-|TRBJ1-2|TRBV12-3/TRBV12-4
TGTGCCAGCAGGACCGGGACCGGGACCTATGGCTACACCTTC
CASRTGTGTYGYTF
>few|-|TRBJ2-7|TRBV3-1
TGTGCCAGCAGCCCCCAAAAAAACCCCTACGAGCAGTACTTC
CASSPQKNPYEQYF
>-|TRBD1|TRBJ2-3|TRBV19
TGTGCCAGTAGCCTCGGACAGGTTTACACAGATACGCAGTATTTT
CASSLGQVYTDTQYF
>many|TRBD1|TRBJ2-2|TRBV5-1
TGCGCCAGCAGCCTACTCGGGACAGCAGACACCGGGGAGCTGTTTTTT
CASSLLGTADTGELFF
>many|-|TRBJ1-2|TRBV11-3
TGTGCCAGCAGCGTCCGGGACCAGCACCCCTATGGCTACACCTTC
CASSVRDQHPYGYTF
>few|TRBD1|TRBJ2-7|TRBV9
TGTGCCAGCAGCGTTGGGACAGGGGGGGTCTACGAGCAGTACTTC
CASSVGTGGVYEQYF
>-|-|TRBJ2-4|TRBV28
TGTGCCAGCAGTTTCGGTACAGGCCGACTCTTCCTAGCCAAAAACATTCAGTACTTC
CASSFGTGRLFLAKNIQYF
>few|-|TRBJ1-4|TRBV28
TGTGCCAGCAGCAAAGGTCGGACAGCGTCTGCAACTAATGAAAAACTGTTTTTT
CASSKGRTASATNEKLFF
>few|-|TRBJ1-3|TRBV7-6
TGTGCCAGCAGCTTATACCGAAGAGGGGTTCTCTCTGGAAACACCATATATTTT
CASSLYRRGVLSGNTIYF
>many|-|TRBJ1-5|TRBV27
TGTGCCAGCAGTTTAGGCGGGGGTTCCAATCAGCCCCAGCATTTT
CASSLGGGSNQPQHF
>-|-|TRBJ1-5|TRBV12-3/TRBV12-4
TGTGCCAGCAGGGCACTTGGTAATCAGCCCCAGCATTTT
CASRALGNQPQHF
>few|-|TRBJ1-6|TRBV12-3/TRBV12-4
TGTGCCAGCAAGGCCGCAGTCTCCTATAATTCACCCCTCCACTTT
CASKAAVSYNSPLHF
>many|-|TRBJ2-1|TRBV5-8
TGTGCCAGCAGCTTGGACACCGACTCCTACTACAATGAGCAGTTCTTC
CASSLDTDSYYNEQFF
>many|TRBD1|TRBJ1-5|TRBV28
TGTGCCAGCTCATCGGGACAGGGCAATCAGCCCCAGCATTTT
CASSSGQGNQPQHF
>-|-|TRBJ2-5|TRBV5-1
TGCGCCAGCAGCCAGCTAGCGCCCCAAGAGACCCAGTACTTC
CASSQLAPQETQYF
>-|-|TRBJ1-5|TRBV2
TGTGCCAGCAGCCCTCGGCAGATAGACAGGAGCAATCAGCCCCATCATTTT
CASSPRQIDRSNQPHHF
>-|-|TRBJ2-7|TRBV11-2
TGTGCCAGCAGTCTTAGGGCGGGCCGAACCTACGAGCAGTACTTC
CASSLRAGRTYEQYF